This is a list of T cell receptor beta chains from one sample in a study of memory B cells and T cells in multiple sclerosis. Produced via immunoSEQ multiplex PCR; TCRdb's table is partial and in-frame only. The table shows 46,000 or so clones, with almost 85% occurring only once. No antigen has been identified for these receptors. The sample taken for sequencing was PBMCs from blood kept in culture. Every receptor here comes from a human donor with multiple sclerosis. The CDR3 runs from the conserved cysteine through the conserved F or W. The D gene is left open where the match is weak. The listing skips clone size in some rows; elsewhere it reads once, few, many or a size class.

len,j_gene,d_gene,v_gene,abundance,CDR3nt,CDR3aa
15,TRBJ1-2,-,TRBV27,-,TGTGCCAGCAGTAGCAATCAGGGGCTTAACTATGGCTACACCTTC,CASSSNQGLNYGYTF
15,TRBJ2-6,-,TRBV4-1,-,TGCGCCAGCAGCACTTCGGGCTCTGGGGCCAACGTCCTGACTTTC,CASSTSGSGANVLTF
15,TRBJ1-5,-,TRBV5-4,-,TGTGCCAGCAGCTTGGAACCAGGGAATGATCAGCCCCAGCATTTT,CASSLEPGNDQPQHF
13,TRBJ1-5,-,TRBV6-1,-,TGTGCCAGCAGACCCGGGACACCTGAGCCCCAGCATTTT,CASRPGTPEPQHF
17,TRBJ1-5,-,TRBV7-8,-,TGTGCCAGCAGCTCCTACGCTCGGAGGGAACGCAATCAGCCCCAGCATTTT,CASSSYARRERNQPQHF
18,TRBJ1-3,-,TRBV7-2,few,TGTGCCAGCAGCTTAGGTCCGGGGGGAGGACTCTCTGGAAACACCATATATTTT,CASSLGPGGGLSGNTIYF
18,TRBJ2-4,TRBD2,TRBV14,-,TGTGCCAGCAGCCAGACTAGCGGGGGGTTCCTGGCCAAAAACATTCAGTACTTC,CASSQTSGGFLAKNIQYF
11,TRBJ2-1,-,TRBV4-3,-,TGCGCCAGCAGCCATCCGGGTGAGCAGTTCTTC,CASSHPGEQFF
17,TRBJ2-3,TRBD2,TRBV19,-,TGTGCCAGTAGTATAGAGGGACTAGCGGGCGAGGGAGATACGCAGTATTTT,CASSIEGLAGEGDTQYF
15,TRBJ2-1,TRBD1,TRBV9,-,TGTGCCAGCAGCGGGGGACAGGGGATCTACAATGAGCAGTTCTTC,CASSGGQGIYNEQFF
14,TRBJ1-2,-,TRBV4-1,-,TGCGCCAGCAGCCCGGGTGGGTGGAGGGATGGCTACACCTTC,CASSPGGWRDGYTF
9,TRBJ1-1,-,TRBV20-1,-,TGCAGTGCTAGAGCCCAGGGAACCTTT,CSARAQGTF
14,TRBJ1-6,-,TRBV4-3,-,TGCGCCAGCAGCCAGGCGCCAGGTGATTCACCCCTCCACTTT,CASSQAPGDSPLHF
15,TRBJ2-2,-,TRBV27,-,TGTGCCAGCAGTCAGGGTCAGAGCCGCACCGGGGAGCTGTTTTTT,CASSQGQSRTGELFF
16,TRBJ2-4,TRBD2,TRBV5-6,-,TGTGCCAGCAGCCGCTCGTTAGCGGGGGTCAAAAACATTCAGTACTTC,CASSRSLAGVKNIQYF
15,TRBJ2-3,TRBD2,TRBV7-3,-,TGTGCCAGCAGCCAATCTAGCGGGGGCCTCCAGGCGCAGTATTTT,CASSQSSGGLQAQYF
12,TRBJ2-7,-,TRBV6-1,-,TGTGCCAGCTTCCGGGGTTCCTACGAGCAGTACTTC,CASFRGSYEQYF
15,TRBJ2-1,-,TRBV9,-,TGTGCCAGCAGCCCCTCGGCCAGGGTCGACAATGAGCAGTTCTTC,CASSPSARVDNEQFF
14,TRBJ2-1,TRBD2,TRBV29-1,-,TGCAGCGCTGCAGGGACTAGCGGGGGGGCTGGACAGTTCTTC,CSAAGTSGGAGQFF
15,TRBJ1-2,TRBD1,TRBV7-9,few,TGTGCCAGCAGCCAATCAGGGGGGCACGTCCCTGGCTACACCTTC,CASSQSGGHVPGYTF
14,TRBJ2-7,-,TRBV29-1,-,TGCAGCGTTGAAGAGACAGGTCTCCGGGGCGAGCAGTACTTC,CSVEETGLRGEQYF
12,TRBJ1-2,TRBD1,TRBV29-1,-,TGCAGCGTTGACAGGGGGGGGTTTGGCTACACCTTC,CSVDRGGFGYTF
13,TRBJ1-1,-,TRBV14,-,TGTGCCAGCAGCCAAGGGAGACGGGGAGGAGCTTTCTTT,CASSQGRRGGAFF
16,TRBJ2-5,TRBD2,TRBV6-5,-,TGTGCCAGCAGTTACTCGATAGCGGGGGGGCTGGAGACCCAGTACTTC,CASSYSIAGGLETQYF
14,TRBJ2-4,-,TRBV5-1,once,TGCGCCAGCAGCTGGGACGGTGGGGGAAACATTCAGTACTTC,CASSWDGGGNIQYF
19,TRBJ2-1,-,TRBV11-3,-,TGTGCCAGCAGCTTAGATCTATGGGGCACCTCTGGCTCCTACAATGAGCAGTTCTTC,CASSLDLWGTSGSYNEQFF
18,TRBJ2-4,TRBD1,TRBV5-5,once,TGTGCCAGCAGCATTTCTTCACCGGGACAGGGATCGAAGAACATTCAGTACTTC,CASSISSPGQGSKNIQYF
15,TRBJ1-1,-,TRBV4-1,-,TGCGCCAGCAGCCAAGATCAAGCGGGGGCCGGGGAAGCTTTCTTT,CASSQDQAGAGEAFF